The source of this TCR beta chain is a study of blood T cell repertoires in COVID-19. In the study overall: PBMCs, B-cell-depleted T cells, or T cells provided the cDNA or gDNA that made up the material.

The assay was immunoSEQ multiplex PCR, and TCRdb's table has in-frame clones only and misses some. The sample shows around 75,000 clones, around nine tenths of them seen only once. This clone was counted a few times. Germline lookup yields CDR1 LNHDA and CDR2 SQIVND (reference sequence). CDR3 length: 13 amino acids. V was pared by 4 bases and J by 4 bases, with 3 bases of the junction left unmatched. The V call is TRBV19, the J call TRBJ1-1, with TRBD1 identical over 7 bases. The receptor was isolated from a human donor in a cohort sampled during active COVID-19. The sample consisted of peripheral blood. This chain's CDR3 is CASSSQGGTEAFF. CDR3 DNA sequence: TGTGCCAGTAGTAGCCAGGGGGGCACTGAAGCTTTCTTT.